This T cell receptor (beta chain) was identified in a study of human T cells and chemical hapten exposure. There are many counts of this clonotype. Its antigen remains unknown. General study points: Among TCRs, those above 1 in 1000 frequency were unaffected by DPC sensitization. Every donor had alopecia, and their immune response may therefore differ from healthy people's.

As for time point: pre-sensitization, week 0. Treatment denoted: therapeutic diphenylcyclopropenone sensitization with weekly scalp DPC. This CDR3 is built from 16 residues. V was clipped by 5 bases and J by 2 bases, with 16 bases between them. The germline gives CDR1 ENHRY, CDR2 SYGVKD. In the source study's methods: Between about 23,224 and 750,000 TCRs appeared in each sample, and the median stood at around 92,000. TCRdb fed the RACE reads into MiXCR, producing one record per CDR3 protein. The V and J calls were determined by TCRdb, not by the authors. The sample lists about 85,000 distinct CDR3 sequences, 7.5% to 9.5% seen once, with 2.6% in the top ten.

This sequence joins TRBV10-3 and TRBJ1-3; D gene uncertain. The sequenced sample was whole blood, obtained in connection with sensitization to the hapten diphenylcyclopropenone (DPC). This clonotype was sampled from a man aged 35 to 55 with alopecia areata. Some clones in this sample may be carry-over from other donors' samples. The CDR3 is CAISTQGRITGNTIYF. The CDR3 DNA follows: TGTGCCATCAGTACCCAAGGAAGGATTACTGGAAACACCATATATTTT.